This TCR beta chain emerged from a study of T cell changes during pregnancy in multiple sclerosis. V lost 10 bases, J lost 1 base, and 13 bases lay in between. Germline loops: CDR1 SGHVS, CDR2 FQNEAQ. The CDR3 has 13 amino acids. The assay was immunoSEQ multiplex PCR, and TCRdb's table has in-frame clones only and misses some. The data hold fewer than 40,000 clones, with around 90% observed a single time. Source: CD4+ T cells from peripheral blood mononuclear cells, taken after pregnancy. The sequence derives from a female donor in good health, enrolled as a control in a pregnancy study. V gene TRBV7-8 combines with J gene TRBJ1-1; D remains unclear. As DNA, the CDR3 is TGTGCCATCTCGAGGGAGCCGAACACTGAAGCTTTCTTT. Translated, it gives CAISREPNTEAFF.